The 14 T cell receptor beta chains in this list originate from one sample, sequenced in a study of cytomegalovirus exposure and HLA in healthy donors. The PCR made use of 60 Vbeta and 13 Jbeta primers. Sequenced by immunoSEQ multiplex PCR; TCRdb stores in-frame clones only, minus some. Counted here are some 120,000 clones, about 8.6% occurring once; the ten biggest clones make up 6% to 7.5%. Sequenced material: PBMCs. Every receptor here comes from a woman aged 40 to 50 in good health and CMV-seropositive.

V gene TRBV25-1 combines with J gene TRBJ2-1; D may be TRBD2 (5 bases). The germline CDR1 and CDR2 sequences are MGHDK and SYGVNS. There are 18 residues in the CDR3. V was cut by 1 base and J by 8 bases, with 24 bases left in between. The CDR3 is CASSESARGLHKLYEQFF. The DNA of the CDR3 is TGTGCCAGCAGTGAATCCGCAAGAGGACTCCATAAACTCTATGAGCAGTTCTTC.

The chain uses TRBV10-3 and TRBJ2-7; D remains unclear. V was cut by 2 bases and J by 1 base, with 3 bases left in between. The germline V gene encodes CDR1 ENHRY and CDR2 SYGVKD. This CDR3 is 12 amino acids long. The CDR3 region is CAISETSYEQYF. The CDR3 coding sequence is TGTGCCATCAGTGAGACATCCTACGAGCAGTACTTC.

The chain is built from TRBV11-1 and TRBJ2-7; the match to TRBD1 covers 8 bases. Per germline, CDR1 SGHAT and CDR2 FQDESV (reference sequence). V dropped 8 bases and J dropped 1; count of bases not matched to a gene: 7. The CDR3 length is 14 residues. The CDR3 DNA reads as TGTGCCAGCGGAGACAGGGGCGGGTCCTACGAGCAGTACTTC. It yields the protein CASGDRGGSYEQYF.

There are a few counts of this clone. One end of the junction fails to match germline, which may point to a read error. V usage is TRBV18 and J usage is TRBJ2-5; the D gene is possibly TRBD1 (6 bases). The CDR3 extends over 13 amino acids. Germline V lookup: CDR1 KGHSH, CDR2 LQKENI. The CDR3 DNA reads TGTGCCAGCTCATTGACAGGCCAAGAGCCCCAGTACTTC. It codes for CASSLTGQEPQYF.

The gene calls are TRBV6-6 and TRBJ1-2, with 8 bases matching TRBD1. The V gene end was trimmed by 2 bases and the J gene end by 7 bases; junction bases not matched to a gene: 9. Germline V gene sequence: CDR1 MNHNY, CDR2 SVGAGI (reference sequence). The CDR3 loop spans 15 amino acids. The CDR3 loop reads CASSYERTGYIGYTF. Here the CDR3 DNA reads TGTGCCAGCAGTTACGAGCGGACAGGGTACATTGGCTACACCTTC.

This clone was seen a handful of times. The V and J genes are TRBV30 and TRBJ2-5; the match to TRBD1 covers 11 bases. The CDR3 length is 14 residues. Germline CDR1 reads GTSNPN; CDR2 reads SVGIG (reference sequence). V dropped 1 base and J dropped 9; count of bases not matched to a gene: 7. The CDR3 protein is CAWSGTGGGGAQYF. CDR3 bases: TGTGCCTGGAGTGGGACAGGGGGCGGTGGGGCCCAGTACTTC.

This clone turned up a few times. Written as DNA, the CDR3 is TGTGCCAGCAGCTTAGGGGGGGTTGCCGGAAACACCATATATTTT. Residues: CASSLGGVAGNTIYF. The gene calls are TRBV11-2 and TRBJ1-3, with D maybe TRBD1 (5 bases). Germline V CDR1 and CDR2: SGHAT, FQNNGV. Trimming removed 1 base at V and 4 bases at J, with 11 bases between. This CDR3 comprises 15 residues.

There are a few counts of this clone. Other DNA sequences from this sample encode an identical CDR3 as well. The chain joins TRBV7-6 to TRBJ1-1; D unclear. CDR3 length: 13 amino acids. Deletions cut 6 bases from V and 1 base from J, with 9 bases between. Germline loops: CDR1 SGHVS, CDR2 FNYEAQ. The CDR3 bases are TGTGCCAGCAGGTACCGGGAGAACACTGAAGCTTTCTTT. Its protein is CASRYRENTEAFF.

In its sample, this clone was seen a few times. This chain uses TRBV11-1 with TRBJ2-1; 9 nucleotides match TRBD1. The germline gives CDR1 SGHAT, CDR2 FQDESV (reference sequence). Losses at the gene ends were 5 bases for V and 2 bases for J; bases not matched to a gene: 7. CDR3 length equals 16 residues. The CDR3 DNA follows: TGTGCCAGCAGCGGCGCGGGACAGGGTCCCTACAATGAGCAGTTCTTC. Protein product: CASSGAGQGPYNEQFF.

The chain links TRBV5-4 to TRBJ1-1, with D maybe TRBD1 (6 bases). The V gene's germline CDR1 is SGHNT and CDR2 YYREEE (reference sequence). Trimming removed 1 base at V and 0 bases at J, with 13 bases between. This CDR3 has 16 amino acids. This chain's CDR3 is CASSLLGAGLNTEAFF. As DNA, the CDR3 is TGTGCCAGCAGCTTGCTGGGGGCAGGGTTGAACACTGAAGCTTTCTTT.

This chain joins TRBV9 and TRBJ2-7; TRBD2 aligns across 8 bases. J was trimmed by 2 bases and V by 3 bases; bases with no gene match: 7. Germline values: CDR1 SGDLS, CDR2 YYNGEE. The CDR3 has 15 residues. CDR3 sequence reads: CASSGMAGGPYEQYF. CDR3 nucleotide sequence: TGTGCCAGCAGCGGCATGGCGGGGGGCCCCTACGAGCAGTACTTC. The full variable domain, its missing parts supplied by reference TRBV9 and TRBJ2-7, is DSGVTQTPKHLITATGQRVTLRCSPRSGDLSVYWYQQSLDQGLQFLIQYYNGEERAKGNILERFSAQQFPDLHSELNLSSLELGDSALYFCASSGMAGGPYEQYFGPGTRLTVT.

The V gene is TRBV4-1, the J gene TRBJ1-4, with D possibly matching TRBD1 (6 bases). This CDR3 has 15 residues. V lost 4 bases to trimming and J lost 0 bases, with 9 bases between them. From germline, CDR1 is MGHRA and CDR2 YSYEKL. CDR3 DNA: TGCGCCAGCAGCCTGAGGGGGACAACTAATGAAAAACTGTTTTTT. It translates to CASSLRGTTNEKLFF.

This clone has just a few counts. The chain joins TRBV5-1 to TRBJ1-1, with 10 positions matching TRBD1. Germline lookup yields CDR1 SGHRS and CDR2 YFSETQ. V trimming: 3 bases; J trimming: 5 bases; junction bases outside the gene matches: 10. The CDR3 consists of 16 residues. The CDR3: CASSSWMDRGDTEAFF. The CDR3 DNA is TGCGCCAGCAGCTCTTGGATGGACAGGGGGGATACTGAAGCTTTCTTT.

This clone appeared a few times. V and J are TRBV7-2 and TRBJ2-5, with D possibly being TRBD1 (5 bases). CDR3 length: 14 residues. V was trimmed by 5 bases and J by 1 base, leaving 11 bases between them. The germline V gene encodes CDR1 SGHTA and CDR2 FQGNSA. CDR3 in amino acids: CASSPRQFQETQYF. CDR3 bases: TGTGCCAGCAGCCCGCGACAGTTCCAAGAGACCCAGTACTTC.